Listed here are 24 T cell receptor beta chains from one sample, sequenced in a study of blood T cell repertoires in COVID-19. Repertoires were generated with immunoSEQ multiplex PCR, while TCRdb's copy carries only in-frame clones and drops some. This sample has about 120,000 clones, with 65% to 85% found just once. Sequencing was performed on peripheral blood. Receptors originate from a man between 70 and 80 years old with acute or convalescent COVID-19.

This rearrangement joins TRBV9 to TRBJ2-1; TRBD2 agrees at 10 bases. The ends lost 4 bases at V and 0 bases at J; junction bases unmatched: 13. Germline V CDR1 and CDR2: SGDLS, YYNGEE. The CDR3 spans 19 residues. The CDR3 sequence: CASSLKAGGYLSSYNEQFF. The CDR3 bases are TGTGCCAGCAGCTTAAAAGCGGGGGGGTACCTCAGCTCCTACAATGAGCAGTTCTTC.

The chain links TRBV5-8 to TRBJ2-7; 7 bases agree with TRBD1. After removal of 4 bases from V and 1 base from J, the junction contained 8 bases not matched to a gene. The CDR3 contains 15 residues. Germline V gives CDR1 SGHTS, CDR2 YDEGEE. The CDR3: CASSPEGTASYEQYF. In DNA form, the CDR3 reads TGTGCCAGCAGCCCCGAGGGGACAGCATCCTACGAGCAGTACTTC.

This chain joins TRBV18 and TRBJ1-6; tentatively, D is TRBD1 (6 bases). The CDR3 is 14 amino acids. Germline V gene lookup returns CDR1 KGHSH and CDR2 LQKENI. Trimming stripped 3 bases from V and 7 bases from J, with 10 bases between. The DNA of the CDR3 is TGTGCCAGCTCACCGGGGCAGGGGAATTCACCCCTCCACTTT. Its translation is CASSPGQGNSPLHF.

This rearrangement joins TRBV7-3 to TRBJ1-1; D is possibly TRBD1 (5 bases). Germline V gene lookup returns CDR1 SGHTA and CDR2 FQGTGA. This CDR3 has 13 amino acids. With 2 bases removed from V and 4 bases from J, the gap between germline ends came to 8 bases. DNA for the CDR3: TGTGCCAGCAGCTTACAGGGCTCCACTGAAGCTTTCTTT. This codes for CASSLQGSTEAFF.

The V call is TRBV7-2, the J call TRBJ2-5; D is unresolved. The CDR3 has 13 residues. Trimming pared 1 base from V and 2 bases from J, leaving 5 bases between. The germline CDR1 and CDR2 sequences are SGHTA and FQGNSA. CDR3 loop: CASSLGVQETQYF. CDR3 DNA: TGTGCCAGCAGCTTAGGCGTTCAAGAGACCCAGTACTTC.

The chain links TRBV18 to TRBJ1-2, with 9 bases matching TRBD1. This CDR3 has 14 residues. From germline, CDR1 is KGHSH and CDR2 LQKENI. The junction had 6 bases not matched to a gene; V was cut back by 6 bases and J by 4 bases. As DNA, the CDR3 is TGTGCCAGCTCGAGTGGACAGGGGACCTATGGCTACACCTTC. Its protein product is CASSSGQGTYGYTF. Full variable domain (outside the CDR3, taken from reference TRBV18 and TRBJ1-2): NAGVMQNPRHLVRRRGQEARLRCSPMKGHSHVYWYRQLPEEGLKFMVYLQKENIIDESGMPKERFSAEFPKEGPSILRIQQVVRGDSAAYFCASSSGQGTYGYTFGSGTRLTVV.

The chain employs TRBV5-4 and TRBJ2-3; no firm D call. The CDR3 contains 14 residues. Germline V gives CDR1 SGHNT, CDR2 YYREEE (reference sequence). V gave up 0 bases and J gave up 6 bases, with 11 bases separating them. CDR3 nucleotides: TGTGCCAGCAGCTTGGCCCGGAGAGGCGATACGCAGTATTTT. This gives the protein CASSLARRGDTQYF.

In its sample, this clone was seen once. The chain employs TRBV7-8 and TRBJ2-2; D ambiguous. The germline V and J ends were trimmed by 2 bases and 0 bases, with 7 bases remaining between them. The length of the CDR3 is 15 residues. CDR1 is SGHVS and CDR2 is FQNEAQ in the germline V gene. CDR3 bases: TGTGCCAGCAGCTTACGCAGGACGAACACCGGGGAGCTGTTTTTT. Protein: CASSLRRTNTGELFF.

This clone was seen a few times. The chain recombines TRBV6-5 with TRBJ1-5, with D perhaps matching TRBD1 (6 bases). The V and J ends lost 5 bases and 7 bases respectively, with 9 bases between them. The CDR3 loop spans 12 amino acids. Per germline, CDR1 MNHEY and CDR2 SVGAGI. The CDR3 nucleotides are TGTGCCAGCAGTACAGGGAACCAGCCCCAGCATTTT. Its protein is CASSTGNQPQHF.

The chain couples TRBV7-2 to TRBJ1-6; the match to TRBD1 covers 7 bases. CDR3 size: 14 residues. V lost 5 bases, J lost 11 bases, and 9 bases stayed unmatched. The germline V gene encodes CDR1 SGHTA and CDR2 FQGNSA. The DNA for the CDR3 is TGTGCCAGCAGCCCGAGACAGGGAAGGGCACCCCTCCACTTT. Its translation is CASSPRQGRAPLHF.

The rearrangement uses TRBV3-1 (or the pseudogene TRBV3-2) and TRBJ2-3, with 14 nucleotides matching TRBD2. This CDR3 is 17 amino acids long. Germline CDR1 reads LGHDT; CDR2 reads YNNKEL (reference sequence). The J segment lost 10 bases and the V segment lost 0 bases, leaving 9 bases of the junction unmatched. CDR3 sequence reads: CASSQETSGGALTAQYF. CDR3 nucleotides: TGTGCCAGCAGCCAAGAGACTAGCGGGGGGGCATTGACTGCGCAGTATTTT.

This chain connects TRBV30 to TRBJ1-2; D unclear. Between the trimmed V and J ends, which lost 5 bases and 3 bases, there was a span of 7 bases. Germline-derived CDR1 and CDR2 are GTSNPN and SVGIG (reference sequence). The CDR3 has 11 amino acids. The CDR3 DNA reads as TGTGCCTGGGGGCGGGACTATGGCTACACCTTC. Protein: CAWGRDYGYTF.

This clone showed up many times. DNA for the CDR3: TGCGCCAGCAGCCAAGTAGATCTGGGGCTATCCTACAATGAGCAGTTCTTC. This gives the protein CASSQVDLGLSYNEQFF. V usage is TRBV4-1 and J usage is TRBJ2-1, with D maybe TRBD1 (5 bases). The length of the CDR3 is 17 residues. V lost 1 base, J lost 1 base, and 14 bases lay in between. In germline, CDR1 is MGHRA, CDR2 YSYEKL.

The gene calls are TRBV11-2 and TRBJ2-3, with D tentatively TRBD2 (6 bases). Germline-derived CDR1 and CDR2 are SGHAT and FQNNGV. Trimming stripped 5 bases from V and 4 bases from J, with 16 bases between. This CDR3 is built from 15 residues. For the CDR3, the DNA is TGTGCCAGCAGCCCGGGGGACGCCCTAGCAGATACGCAGTATTTT. Translated: CASSPGDALADTQYF. The complete variable domain, with remaining parts taken from reference TRBV11-2 and TRBJ2-3, reads EAGVAQSPRYKIIEKRQSVAFWCNPISGHATLYWYQQILGQGPKLLIQFQNNGVVDDSQLPKDRFSAERLKGVDSTLKIQPAKLEDSAVYLCASSPGDALADTQYFGPGTRLTVL.

In its sample, this clone was seen a few times. The rearrangement joins TRBV5-1 to TRBJ2-3, with TRBD1 matching 7 bases. Germline assignment: CDR1 SGHRS and CDR2 YFSETQ. The CDR3 length is 17 residues. V trimming: 5 bases; J trimming: 2 bases; junction bases outside the gene matches: 14. The DNA for the CDR3 is TGCGCCAGCAGTCCCTTGGGGAAGGGGGCAGTCACAGATACGCAGTATTTT. It specifies CASSPLGKGAVTDTQYF.

V is TRBV27 and J is TRBJ2-5, with 7 bases identical to TRBD2. This CDR3 has 15 residues. Trimming at V came to 4 bases and at J to 4 bases, leaving 9 bases not matched to a gene. CDR1 and CDR2 from the germline V gene are MNHEY and SMNVEV (reference sequence). CDR3 bases: TGTGCCAGCAGTTCCCTACTAGCGCCCCGAGAGACCCAGTACTTC. Residues: CASSSLLAPRETQYF.

This clone was seen a few times. This sequence joins TRBV7-9 and TRBJ1-1; 9 bases are a match to TRBD1. J lost 3 bases, V lost 5 bases, and 7 bases had no gene match. Germline-derived CDR1 and CDR2 are SEHNR and FQNEAQ (reference sequence). The length of the CDR3 is 15 residues. The DNA of the CDR3 is TGTGCCAGCAGCCTGGGACAGGGTGGGGACACTGAAGCTTTCTTT. Translated: CASSLGQGGDTEAFF.

The chain joins TRBV6-6 to TRBJ1-2; 11 nucleotides match TRBD1. The CDR3 sequence is 15 residues long. V shed 6 bases, J shed 8 bases, and the junction held 11 bases outside the gene matches. Germline V gene data show CDR1 as MNHNY and CDR2 as SVGAGI (reference sequence). CDR3 in DNA: TGTGCCAGCAGATGGACAGGGGGCGCGCCTTACGGCTACACCTTC. Encoded protein: CASRWTGGAPYGYTF.

V is TRBV11-1 and J is TRBJ1-4; TRBD1 matches at 7 bases. The CDR3 runs to 14 residues. The V segment lost 2 bases and the J segment 6 bases; nucleotides outside the gene matches: 3. Per the germline V gene, CDR1 is SGHAT and CDR2 is FQDESV (reference sequence). CDR3 loop: CASSLRGTDEKLFF. The CDR3 nucleotides are TGTGCCAGCAGCTTACGGGGGACAGATGAAAAACTGTTTTTT.

This clone came up a few times. The chain combines TRBV5-6 with TRBJ2-5; perhaps TRBD2 as D (6 bases). V was clipped by 4 bases and J by 6 bases, with 16 bases between them. The CDR3 loop spans 14 amino acids. The germline CDR1 and CDR2 sequences are SGHDT and YYEEEE. CDR3 DNA sequence: TGTGCCAGCAGCCCAAGACACCGGGGGAAGACCCAGTACTTC. It yields the protein CASSPRHRGKTQYF.

This clone was seen repeatedly, ten times or more. The chain uses TRBV30 and TRBJ1-6; perhaps TRBD1 as D (6 bases). This CDR3 region has 14 residues. The germline V gene encodes CDR1 GTSNPN and CDR2 SVGIG (reference sequence). The V end was cut by 4 bases, the J end by 11 bases, with 18 bases between. The CDR3 region is CAWTLPGQFTPLHF. CDR3 nucleotide sequence: TGTGCCTGGACCTTGCCCGGACAGTTTACACCCCTCCACTTT.

This clone is a singleton in its sample. The chain employs TRBV5-1 and TRBJ1-2; TRBD1 matches 7 bases. The junction had 6 bases not matched to a gene; V was cut back by 3 bases and J by 4 bases. Germline V CDR1 and CDR2: SGHRS, YFSETQ. The CDR3 loop spans 14 amino acids. CDR3 sequence reads: CASSYTGDSYGYTF. The CDR3, as DNA: TGCGCCAGCAGCTATACAGGGGATTCCTATGGCTACACCTTC.

In its sample, this clone was seen once. The gene calls are TRBV5-5 and TRBJ1-1, with 7 bases that match TRBD1. The germline CDR1 and CDR2 sequences are SGHKS and YYEKEE (reference sequence). J was trimmed by 1 base and V by 4 bases; bases with no gene match: 1. The CDR3 has 13 amino acids. This CDR3 is CASSRQGNTEAFF. In nucleotides, the CDR3 is TGTGCCAGCAGCCGACAGGGGAACACTGAAGCTTTCTTT.

The rearrangement uses TRBV7-9 and TRBJ1-3; D gene ambiguous. V was trimmed by 10 bases and J by 4 bases, leaving 11 bases between them. Germline CDR1 reads SEHNR; CDR2 reads FQNEAQ (reference sequence). This CDR3 has 12 residues. The CDR3 sequence is CATPTRGNTIYF. The CDR3 DNA follows: TGTGCCACACCCACGCGGGGAAACACCATATATTTT.